The 12 T cell receptor beta chains reported below all come from one sample, sequenced in a study of blood T cell repertoires in COVID-19. The data were produced by immunoSEQ multiplex PCR, yet TCRdb's version contains in-frame clones alone and is incomplete. The repertoire has around 300,000 clones, roughly 90% of them found once; the top ten carry 3%. Material: PBMCs or T cells enriched from blood (not recorded which). These receptors were collected from a woman aged 50 to 60 who had recovered from COVID-19.

This chain links TRBV5-3 with TRBJ1-5; maybe TRBD1 (6 bases). TRBV5-3 is identified as an open reading frame with a role that is uncertain. This CDR3 has 14 residues. With 3 bases removed from V and 9 bases from J, the gap between germline ends came to 16 bases. DNA for the CDR3: TGTGCCAGAAGCTCGCAGGGGAACCCAAGGCCCCAGCATTTT. The encoded protein is CARSSQGNPRPQHF.

The V call is TRBV4-2, the J call TRBJ2-1, with D possibly being TRBD1 (5 bases). The CDR3 runs 13 residues. Per germline, CDR1 LGHNA and CDR2 YNFKEQ. V was pared by 4 bases and J by 9 bases, with 13 bases between. The CDR3 loop is CASSPQGGGEQFF. The CDR3 coding sequence is TGTGCCAGCAGCCCTCAGGGCGGCGGTGAGCAGTTCTTC.

The chain uses TRBV4-3 and TRBJ1-2; D ambiguous. Germline CDR1 and CDR2: LGHNA and YSLEER. The CDR3 runs to 15 residues. Trimming took off 3 bases at V and 4 bases at J, with 15 bases between the two ends. CDR3 DNA: TGCGCCAGCAGCCAGTCCGTCGGGATTCTCTATGGCTACACCTTC. It translates to CASSQSVGILYGYTF.

The rearrangement uses TRBV28 and TRBJ2-7; TRBD1 agrees at 8 bases. The germline gives CDR1 MDHEN, CDR2 SYDVKM. CDR3 length: 14 residues. The ends lost 7 bases at V and 7 bases at J; junction bases unmatched: 12. The CDR3, as DNA: TGTGCCAGCATTGGGGGACAGGCTACTGTAGAGCAGTACTTC. Its translation: CASIGGQATVEQYF.

The rearrangement links TRBV7-2 to TRBJ2-7; 9 bases line up with TRBD2. Germline CDR1 reads SGHTA; CDR2 reads FQGNSA. Unmatched junction bases numbered 8, after V lost 1 base and J lost 7 bases. This CDR3 is 15 amino acids long. DNA for the CDR3: TGTGCCAGCAGCTTAGTGTCTAGCGGGGCGATTGAGCAGTACTTC. Its translation is CASSLVSSGAIEQYF.

This rearrangement joins TRBV18 to TRBJ1-6; TRBD1 matches at 8 bases. With V trimmed by 6 bases and J by 7 bases, 8 bases remained unmatched. Germline CDR1 and CDR2: KGHSH and LQKENI. This CDR3 has 15 residues. CDR3 in amino acids: CASSLNGDRNSPLHF. DNA for the CDR3: TGTGCCAGCTCTTTAAATGGGGACAGGAATTCACCCCTCCACTTT. Supplemented by reference TRBV18 and TRBJ1-6, the full variable domain reads NAGVMQNPRHLVRRRGQEARLRCSPMKGHSHVYWYRQLPEEGLKFMVYLQKENIIDESGMPKERFSAEFPKEGPSILRIQQVVRGDSAAYFCASSLNGDRNSPLHFGNGTRLTVT.

This sequence joins TRBV29-1 and TRBJ2-7; perhaps TRBD1 as D (7 bases). The CDR3 spans 12 residues. The germline gives CDR1 SQVTM, CDR2 ANQGSEA. Trimming cost V 7 bases and J 5 bases, with 15 bases left between them. In DNA, the CDR3 is TGCAGCGGGGGGGCGACAGGGAACGAGCAGTACTTC. This translates into CSGGATGNEQYF.

This rearrangement joins TRBV14 to TRBJ1-1, with TRBD1 identical over 8 bases. With V trimmed by 4 bases and J by 4 bases, 8 bases remained unmatched. The germline CDR1 and CDR2 sequences are SGHDN and FVKESK. This CDR3 spans 15 amino acids. The CDR3 reads CASSPRTGQTTEAFF. CDR3 nucleotides: TGTGCCAGCAGCCCTCGGACAGGGCAGACCACTGAAGCTTTCTTT.

The gene calls are TRBV29-1 and TRBJ2-1, with D maybe TRBD2 (5 bases). The CDR3 extends over 12 amino acids. Germline assignment: CDR1 SQVTM and CDR2 ANQGSEA. V lost 4 bases, J lost 8 bases, and 12 bases lay in between. CDR3 DNA sequence: TGCAGCGTTGTACCGGAGGTCCATGAGCAGTTCTTC. This gives the protein CSVVPEVHEQFF.

The chain combines TRBV2 with TRBJ2-3, with 12 bases lining up with TRBD2. V shed 7 bases and J 7 bases; nucleotides not matched to a gene: 9. Germline V gene sequence: CDR1 SNHLY, CDR2 FYNNEI. The CDR3 is 15 amino acids. CDR3: CASTVTSGGVNTQYF. The CDR3 bases are TGTGCCAGCACCGTGACTAGCGGGGGTGTAAATACGCAGTATTTT.

CDR3 residues: CATSGTGDFYEQYF. The CDR3 DNA follows: TGTGCCACCAGTGGAACAGGGGACTTTTACGAGCAGTACTTC. The V gene is TRBV24-1, the J gene TRBJ2-7; perhaps TRBD1 as D (7 bases). The CDR3 loop spans 14 amino acids. The V gene lost 5 bases and the J gene lost 4 bases, with 14 bases spanning the gap. Per the germline V gene, CDR1 is KGHDR and CDR2 is SFDVKD.

The V call is TRBV14, the J call TRBJ2-5, with TRBD1 matching over 9 bases. This CDR3 has 17 amino acids. CDR1 SGHDN and CDR2 FVKESK come from the germline V gene. V was pared by 4 bases and J by 4 bases, with 13 bases of the junction left unmatched. The CDR3: CASSLRKPGQGRETQYF. CDR3 in DNA: TGTGCCAGCAGCCTCAGAAAACCGGGACAGGGCAGAGAGACCCAGTACTTC.